One sample yielded the 3 T cell receptor beta chains listed below, sequenced in a study of low-dose radiotherapy and immunotherapy resistance in tumors. TRAV- and TRBV-specific primers were used for first-strand cDNA, which covered alpha and beta chains. Amplification of TCRs used a constant-region primer and V-primer adapter for 15 to 25 PCR cycles. TCRdb reprocessed the reads via MiXCR and lists one record per CDR3 protein. The repertoire includes roughly 54,000 distinct CDR3 sequences, under 30% of them detected once, and roughly 6% sits in the top ten. The sample's time point: before trial treatment. Sequences were derived from PBMCs, sampled before treatment. The receptors were sampled from a male donor with prostate cancer.

This clonotype was observed a handful of times. The CDR3 region is CASSPHHTGRMGGVQFF. The CDR3 DNA sequence: TGTGCCAGCAGCCCGCACCACACAGGGAGAATGGGGGGGGTGCAGTTCTTC. The gene calls are TRBV3-1 and TRBJ2-1; D is perhaps TRBD2 (7 bases). Between the trimmed V and J ends, which lost 4 bases and 12 bases, there was a span of 28 bases. The germline V gene has CDR1 LGHDT and CDR2 YNNKEL (reference sequence). This CDR3 contains 17 residues.

This clonotype was detected many times. The rearrangement joins TRBV30 to TRBJ2-3; TRBD2 agrees at 9 bases. The CDR3 spans 13 residues. The V gene's germline CDR1 is GTSNPN and CDR2 SVGIG (reference sequence). V was clipped by 7 bases and J by 13 bases; unmatched bases: 15. In DNA, the CDR3 is TGTGCCTTAGGGACTAGCCGCCCGATAAAGGAGTATTTT. Translation: CALGTSRPIKEYF.

The chain recombines TRBV5-1 with TRBJ1-1; tentative D call: TRBD1 (6 bases). This CDR3 is 18 amino acids long. CDR1 is SGHRS, CDR2 YFSETQ, per germline. Trimming removed 3 bases at V and 0 bases at J, with 21 bases between. The CDR3: CASSSGARGAWMNTEAFF. The DNA of the CDR3 is TGCGCCAGCAGCTCCGGTGCCAGGGGCGCGTGGATGAACACTGAAGCTTTCTTT. The variable domain in full, with the rest retrieved from reference TRBV5-1 and TRBJ1-1, is KAGVTQTPRYLIKTRGQQVTLSCSPISGHRSVSWYQQTPGQGLQFLFEYFSETQRNKGNFPGRFSGRQFSNSRSEMNVSTLELGDSALYLCASSSGARGAWMNTEAFFGQGTRLTVV.